A selection of T cell receptor beta chains follows, all from one sample in a study of blood T cells in healthy people across ages. TCRdb re-called the 5' RACE reads with MiXCR, one entry per CDR3 protein. The repertoire holds approximately 600,000 distinct CDR3 sequences, 58% seen once, with 30% to 40% in the top ten. Sample: blood. The receptors stem from a man aged 55 to 69 in good health. Each CDR3 is given with its conserved first and last residue. The D gene is left open where the match is weak. Only part of the rows carry a size: once, few, many, or a class if the clone is expanded.

CASSTQGQFHNEQFF	TGTGCCAGCAGCACCCAGGGACAGTTCCACAATGAGCAGTTCTTC	TRBV12-3/TRBV12-4	TRBD1	-	TRBJ2-1
CASSHVSGGAGETQYF	TGTGCCAGCAGCCACGTTAGCGGGGGGGCCGGAGAGACCCAGTACTTC	TRBV3-1	TRBD2	-	TRBJ2-5
CASSRAGTTAEAFF	TGTGCCAGCAGTCGCGCTGGGACCACGGCTGAAGCTTTCTTT	TRBV28	-	-	TRBJ1-1
CAIFPGHHPGANVLTF	TGTGCCATCTTTCCGGGACACCATCCTGGGGCCAACGTCCTGACTTTC	TRBV10-3	-	-	TRBJ2-6
CSAPSQRGWAYNEQFF	TGCAGTGCTCCATCACAGCGGGGTTGGGCCTACAATGAGCAGTTCTTC	TRBV20-1	TRBD2	few	TRBJ2-1
CASSYGWGRLSSYNEQYF	TGTGCCAGCAGTTACGGGTGGGGGCGGCTGAGCTCCTACAATGAGCAGTACTTC	TRBV6-2/TRBV6-3	-	-	TRBJ2-7
CASSLASDTQYF	TGTGCCAGCAGCTTAGCGTCAGATACGCAGTATTTT	TRBV7-2	-	-	TRBJ2-3
CASSQGGPYNEQFF	TGTGCCAGCAGCCAAGGGGGCCCCTACAATGAGCAGTTCTTC	TRBV3-1	-	few	TRBJ2-1
CASSRPTGAVEKLFF	TGCGCCAGCAGCCGACCCACAGGGGCGGTTGAAAAACTGTTTTTT	TRBV4-1	TRBD1	-	TRBJ1-4
CASSATWGPDTQYF	TGTGCCAGCTCGGCGACGTGGGGCCCGGATACGCAGTATTTT	TRBV6-1	-	-	TRBJ2-3
CASSQAREGALHF	TGTGCCAGCAGCCAAGCCCGCGAGGGGGCCCTCCACTTT	TRBV3-1	-	-	TRBJ1-6
CSVSAQGGTEAFF	TGCAGCGTTTCGGCTCAGGGGGGCACTGAAGCTTTCTTT	TRBV29-1	TRBD1	-	TRBJ1-1
CSARGGGGSADTQYF	TGCAGTGCTAGAGGGGGCGGGGGGAGCGCAGATACGCAGTATTTT	TRBV20-1	TRBD2	-	TRBJ2-3
CASSTRGGVETQYF	TGCGCCAGCAGCACCCGGGGGGGTGTCGAGACCCAGTACTTC	TRBV5-1	TRBD2	many	TRBJ2-5
CASSQGAGTGLFEQFF	TGTGCCAGCAGCCAAGGTGCCGGGACGGGTCTATTTGAGCAGTTCTTC	TRBV3-1	-	-	TRBJ2-1
CASSLGQGGPYGYTF	TGCGCCAGCAGCTTGGGACAGGGGGGACCCTATGGCTACACCTTC	TRBV5-1	TRBD1	-	TRBJ1-2
CASSQEWSGALGNNQPQHF	TGCGCCAGCAGCCAAGAATGGTCAGGGGCATTGGGTAACAATCAGCCCCAGCATTTT	TRBV4-1	-	-	TRBJ1-5
CASSEWAGGVETQYF	TGTGCCAGCAGTGAATGGGCAGGGGGCGTCGAGACCCAGTACTTC	TRBV25-1	TRBD1	few	TRBJ2-5
CSALDRATRTDTQYF	TGCAGTGCCCTGGACAGGGCTACTAGGACAGATACGCAGTATTTT	TRBV20-1	TRBD1	-	TRBJ2-3
CASSQTSGGWHEQFF	TGTGCCAGCAGCCAGACTAGCGGGGGGTGGCATGAGCAGTTCTTC	TRBV7-2	TRBD2	few	TRBJ2-1
CSGDASGGAETQYF	TGCAGCGGAGACGCTAGCGGGGGGGCAGAGACCCAGTACTTC	TRBV29-1	TRBD2	-	TRBJ2-5
CASSDPGLGLPDTQYF	TGTGCCAGCAGCGACCCGGGACTAGGGCTCCCAGATACGCAGTATTTT	TRBV7-2	TRBD2	-	TRBJ2-3
CASSALYYEQYF	TGTGCCAGCAGTGCTCTGTACTACGAGCAGTACTTC	TRBV6-1	-	few	TRBJ2-7
CSASGPPQGAQNIQYF	TGCAGTGCTAGCGGACCGCCTCAGGGGGCCCAAAACATTCAGTACTTC	TRBV20-1	TRBD1	-	TRBJ2-4
CASSEGPQWAYNEQFF	TGTGCCAGCAGTGAAGGCCCGCAGTGGGCCTACAATGAGCAGTTCTTC	TRBV6-1	-	many	TRBJ2-1
CASLTSANGELFF	TGCGCCAGCCTGACTAGCGCAAACGGGGAGCTGTTTTTT	TRBV4-1	TRBD2	-	TRBJ2-2
CASSPGQPYEQYF	TGTGCCAGCAGCCCGGGACAGCCCTACGAGCAGTACTTC	TRBV5-1	TRBD1	many	TRBJ2-7
CASSRRGQGSNEKLFF	TGTGCCAGCAGTCGACGGGGACAGGGGTCTAATGAAAAACTGTTTTTT	TRBV27	TRBD1	-	TRBJ1-4
CSARATGIDGYTF	TGCAGTGCTAGGGCAACAGGGATAGATGGCTACACCTTC	TRBV20-1	-	once	TRBJ1-2
CASTPRGGAKNIQYF	TGTGCCAGCACACCCAGGGGGGGAGCCAAAAACATTCAGTACTTC	TRBV12-3/TRBV12-4	-	-	TRBJ2-4
CASSGRAQYGDTQYF	TGTGCCAGCAGTGGCCGGGCCCAGTATGGAGATACGCAGTATTTT	TRBV6-2/TRBV6-3	-	-	TRBJ2-3
CASSGDGPNEKLFF	TGCGCCAGCAGCGGGGACGGACCTAATGAAAAACTGTTTTTT	TRBV5-1	-	few	TRBJ1-4
CASSPGQGGITDTQYF	TGTGCCAGCAGTCCGGGCCAGGGAGGTATCACAGATACGCAGTATTTT	TRBV12-3/TRBV12-4	-	-	TRBJ2-3
CAISEGDSSYEQYF	TGTGCCATCAGTGAGGGGGACAGTTCCTACGAGCAGTACTTC	TRBV10-3	TRBD1	-	TRBJ2-7
CASSSSGSGTGDTQYF	TGTGCCAGCAGCTCCTCTGGGTCCGGAACGGGAGATACGCAGTATTTT	TRBV7-8	-	-	TRBJ2-3
CASSPRTETDTQYF	TGTGCCAGCAGCCCCCGGACGGAAACAGATACGCAGTATTTT	TRBV12-3/TRBV12-4	-	-	TRBJ2-3
CASSFTGLRETQYF	TGTGCCAGCAGCTTCACGGGACTAAGAGAGACCCAGTACTTC	TRBV5-6	TRBD2	-	TRBJ2-5
CASSPGTSGANEQYF	TGTGCCAGCAGTCCAGGGACTAGCGGGGCCAATGAGCAGTACTTC	TRBV2	TRBD2	-	TRBJ2-5
CASSQDSTSGRETQYF	TGCGCCAGCAGCCAAGACTCAACTAGCGGTCGGGAGACCCAGTACTTC	TRBV4-1	TRBD2	-	TRBJ2-5
CASSITSGRANEQFF	TGTGCCAGCAGCATCACTAGCGGGAGGGCTAATGAGCAGTTCTTC	TRBV6-6	TRBD2	-	TRBJ2-1
CASSEYARRSNEQFF	TGTGCCAGCAGTGAATATGCACGGAGGAGCAATGAGCAGTTCTTC	TRBV25-1	-	-	TRBJ2-1
CASSPRTETQYF	TGTGCCAGCAGTCCTCGTACGGAGACCCAGTACTTC	TRBV28	-	few	TRBJ2-5
CSARRQGLYGYTF	TGCAGTGCTAGAAGGCAGGGCCTCTATGGCTACACCTTC	TRBV20-1	-	few	TRBJ1-2
CASSQDLEGEQFF	TGTGCCAGCAGCCAAGATTTAGAGGGTGAGCAGTTCTTC	TRBV3-1	-	-	TRBJ2-1
CAPRQGRTVNQPQHF	TGTGCCCCAAGACAGGGAAGGACGGTGAATCAGCCCCAGCATTTT	TRBV25-1	TRBD1	-	TRBJ1-5
CASARGPDTGELFF	TGTGCCAGCGCCAGGGGGCCCGACACCGGGGAGCTGTTTTTT	TRBV6-2/TRBV6-3	TRBD1	-	TRBJ2-2
CSAPRTGPPYEQYF	TGCAGTGCTCCGAGGACAGGGCCCCCCTACGAGCAGTACTTC	TRBV20-1	TRBD1	few	TRBJ2-7
CASSLGTGGAYETQYF	TGTGCCAGCAGCTTAGGGACAGGGGGGGCCTACGAGACCCAGTACTTC	TRBV13	TRBD1	once	TRBJ2-5
CTSSLQWAQSGYEQYF	TGTACCAGCAGCCTCCAGTGGGCCCAGAGCGGCTACGAGCAGTACTTC	TRBV7-2	-	-	TRBJ2-7
CASSLVYLHEQFF	TGTGCCAGCAGCTTGGTATACTTGCATGAGCAGTTCTTC	TRBV5-6	-	few	TRBJ2-1
CATKPGTTLDTQYF	TGCGCCACGAAACCCGGGACTACACTGGATACGCAGTATTTT	TRBV5-1	TRBD2	-	TRBJ2-3
CASSQGHLGTQYF	TGTGCCAGCAGCCAAGGACACTTGGGGACCCAGTACTTC	TRBV14	-	few	TRBJ2-5
CASSLDSAAGTDTQYF	TGCGCCAGCAGCTTGGATTCCGCTGCTGGCACAGATACGCAGTATTTT	TRBV5-1	-	-	TRBJ2-3